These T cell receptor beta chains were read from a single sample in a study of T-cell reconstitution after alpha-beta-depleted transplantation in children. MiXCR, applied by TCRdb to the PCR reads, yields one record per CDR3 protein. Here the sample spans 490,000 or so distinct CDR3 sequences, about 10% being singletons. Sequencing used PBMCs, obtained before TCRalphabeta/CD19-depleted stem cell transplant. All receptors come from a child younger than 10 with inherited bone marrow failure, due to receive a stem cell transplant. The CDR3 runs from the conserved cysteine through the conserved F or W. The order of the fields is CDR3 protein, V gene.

CASSQANGNTIYF | TRBV4-2
CSAQRTQLYSNQPQHF | TRBV20-1
CASNEGTSNGEQFF | TRBV3-1
CASSLVGLAGGPYNEQFF | TRBV11-2
CASSLFRGLSTEAFF | TRBV5-8
CASSRQGETQYF | TRBV12-3/TRBV12-4
CASSYSGPNYGYTF | TRBV6-5
CSARSGTLPAGEQFF | TRBV20-1
CASSLSQGSDTQYF | TRBV5-1
CASREVQDRDEQFF | TRBV28
CATSATGREGYGYTF | TRBV24-1
CASRHGTGASGNTIYF | TRBV12-3/TRBV12-4
CASSQQVHSGESTDTQYF | TRBV19
CASSFAGPTIEQFF | TRBV5-4
CASRIDGQAYNEQFF | TRBV6-5